Listed below are T cell receptor beta chains from one sample, sequenced in a study of cytomegalovirus exposure and HLA in healthy donors. Sequencing was performed with immunoSEQ multiplex PCR; in TCRdb, only in-frame clones are kept and a portion is missing. This table has about 130,000 clones, about 88% appearing once. The sequenced material came from PBMCs. These receptors originate from a woman between 18 and 30 years old in good health and CMV-seropositive. Both conserved end residues are part of each CDR3. Each record gives: D gene, J gene, clone size, V gene, CDR3 length, CDR3 protein, CDR3 DNA. D genes are given only for firm matches. Only some rows state a clone size, as once, few, many or a class for expanded clones.

>NA|TRBJ2-1|NA|TRBV4-2|17
CASSQEQTKRQHNEQFF
TGTGCCAGCAGCCAAGAGCAGACGAAGAGACAGCACAATGAGCAGTTCTTC
>NA|TRBJ2-2|NA|TRBV28|16
CASSPPRGGNTGELFF
TGTGCCAGCAGTCCACCAAGGGGAGGGAACACCGGGGAGCTGTTTTTT
>TRBD2|TRBJ2-1|NA|TRBV4-3|17
CASSRVPSGASYNEQFF
TGCGCCAGCAGCCGCGTTCCCAGCGGGGCCTCCTACAATGAGCAGTTCTTC
>NA|TRBJ1-4|few|TRBV4-2|15
CASSLSDRDNEKLFF
TGTGCCAGCAGCCTCAGCGACAGAGACAATGAAAAACTGTTTTTT
>TRBD2|TRBJ2-5|NA|TRBV19|16
CASSSWTSGVEETQYF
TGTGCCAGTAGTTCCTGGACTAGCGGGGTAGAGGAGACCCAGTACTTC
>NA|TRBJ2-3|NA|TRBV5-1|16
CASGEGIGRDTDTQYF
TGCGCCAGCGGCGAGGGTATAGGACGGGACACAGATACGCAGTATTTT
>NA|TRBJ1-1|once|TRBV9|12
CASSPQNTEAFF
TGTGCCAGCAGCCCCCAGAACACTGAAGCTTTCTTT
>TRBD1|TRBJ2-7|NA|TRBV4-1|17
CASSQERGQGSTYEQYF
TGCGCCAGCAGCCAAGAGAGGGGACAGGGATCAACCTACGAGCAGTACTTC
>NA|TRBJ2-7|NA|TRBV29-1|12
CSVEVQDYEQYF
TGCAGCGTTGAAGTTCAGGATTACGAGCAGTACTTC
>NA|TRBJ2-1|NA|TRBV10-3|14
CAIRDSISYNEQFF
TGTGCCATCAGGGACTCCATCTCCTACAATGAGCAGTTCTTC
>TRBD2|TRBJ2-1|NA|TRBV6-1|16
CASSEADGGFYNEQFF
TGTGCCAGCAGTGAAGCCGACGGGGGGTTCTACAATGAGCAGTTCTTC
>TRBD2|TRBJ2-5|once|TRBV29-1|12
CSVEGLGETQYF
TGCAGCGTTGAGGGACTAGGGGAGACCCAGTACTTC
>NA|TRBJ2-5|NA|TRBV2|14
CASSGGLLQETQYF
TGTGCCAGCAGTGGCGGACTCCTCCAAGAGACCCAGTACTTC
>NA|TRBJ1-2|NA|TRBV2|13
CASGGESIYGYTF
TGTGCCAGCGGTGGGGAGTCGATTTATGGCTACACCTTC
>TRBD1|TRBJ2-4|NA|TRBV27|13
CASSEGTGNIQYF
TGTGCCAGCAGTGAGGGGACAGGGAACATTCAGTACTTC
>TRBD1|TRBJ1-4|NA|TRBV28|20
CASSSLVVTRTTGPAEKLFF
TGTGCCAGCAGCTCACTGGTGGTTACCCGGACGACAGGGCCCGCGGAAAAACTGTTTTTT
>NA|TRBJ1-6|NA|TRBV5-4|17
CASSLGGAGNYNSPLHF
TGTGCCAGCAGCCTAGGGGGGGCGGGGAACTATAATTCACCCCTCCACTTT
>TRBD1|TRBJ1-3|NA|TRBV5-4|18
CASSLRFGRTGTGNTIYF
TGTGCCAGCAGCTTGCGTTTTGGGCGGACAGGGACGGGAAACACCATATATTTT
>TRBD1|TRBJ1-4|NA|TRBV28|16
CASSFPGQGLREKLFF
TGTGCCAGCAGTTTCCCGGGACAGGGGCTTCGTGAAAAACTGTTTTTT
>NA|TRBJ1-5|once|TRBV7-6|15
CASSLLGESNQPQHF
TGTGCCAGCAGCTTATTAGGGGAAAGCAATCAGCCCCAGCATTTT
>NA|TRBJ2-3|NA|TRBV27|13
CASSLSYTDTQYF
TGTGCCAGCAGTTTATCGTACACAGATACGCAGTATTTT
>TRBD1|TRBJ2-3|NA|TRBV19|17
CASSIGQGGFGTDTQYF
TGTGCCAGTAGTATAGGACAGGGGGGCTTCGGCACAGATACGCAGTATTTT
>TRBD1|TRBJ1-4|NA|TRBV7-2|13
CASSLVDRGKLFF
TGTGCCAGCAGCTTGGTCGACAGGGGAAAACTGTTTTTT
>NA|TRBJ1-1|NA|TRBV6-5|14
CASSYSTAGSEAFF
TGTGCCAGCAGTTACTCGACCGCAGGCTCTGAAGCTTTCTTT
>NA|TRBJ1-5|NA|TRBV5-4|16
CASSLGPPRGNQPQHF
TGTGCCAGCAGCCTGGGACCTCCGCGGGGCAATCAGCCCCAGCATTTT
>NA|TRBJ1-5|NA|TRBV4-1|15
CASSQVQGHGQPQHF
TGCGCCAGCAGCCAAGTTCAGGGGCACGGTCAGCCCCAGCATTTT
>NA|TRBJ2-7|few|TRBV6-1|16
CASSDPSGAGSYEQYF
TGTGCCAGCAGTGACCCCAGTGGGGCGGGGTCCTACGAGCAGTACTTC
>TRBD1|TRBJ2-2|NA|TRBV30|15
CAWSGVQGDTGELFF
TGTGCCTGGAGTGGGGTACAGGGGGACACCGGGGAGCTGTTTTTT